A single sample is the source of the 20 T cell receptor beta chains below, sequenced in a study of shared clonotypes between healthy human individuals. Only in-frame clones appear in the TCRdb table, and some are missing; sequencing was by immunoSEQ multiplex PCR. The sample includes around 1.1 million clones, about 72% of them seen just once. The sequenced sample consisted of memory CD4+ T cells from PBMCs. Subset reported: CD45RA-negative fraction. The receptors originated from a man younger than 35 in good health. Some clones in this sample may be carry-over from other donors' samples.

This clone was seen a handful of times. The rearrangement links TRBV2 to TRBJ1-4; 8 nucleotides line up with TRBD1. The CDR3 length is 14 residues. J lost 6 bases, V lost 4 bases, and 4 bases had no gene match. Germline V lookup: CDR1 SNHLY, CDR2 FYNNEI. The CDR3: CASSANRGDEKLFF. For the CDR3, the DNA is TGTGCCAGCAGTGCAAACAGGGGGGATGAAAAACTGTTTTTT.

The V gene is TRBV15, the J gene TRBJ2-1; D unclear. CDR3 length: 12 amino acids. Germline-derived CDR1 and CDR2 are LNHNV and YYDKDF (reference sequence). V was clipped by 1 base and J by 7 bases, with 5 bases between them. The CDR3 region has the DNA TGTGCCACCAGCAGAGCTTGGAATGAGCAGTTCTTC. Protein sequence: CATSRAWNEQFF.

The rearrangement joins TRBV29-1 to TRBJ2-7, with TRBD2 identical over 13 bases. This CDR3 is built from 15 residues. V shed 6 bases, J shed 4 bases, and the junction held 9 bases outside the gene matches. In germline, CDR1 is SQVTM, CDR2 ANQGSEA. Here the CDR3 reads CSVRGLAGLMYEQYF. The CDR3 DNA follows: TGCAGCGTAAGGGGACTAGCGGGACTGATGTACGAGCAGTACTTC.

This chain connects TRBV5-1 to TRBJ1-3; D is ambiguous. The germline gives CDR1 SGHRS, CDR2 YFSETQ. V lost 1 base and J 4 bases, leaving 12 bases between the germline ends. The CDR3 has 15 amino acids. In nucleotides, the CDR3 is TGCGCCAGCAGCTTGACGGTACCCTCGGGAAACACCATATATTTT. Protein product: CASSLTVPSGNTIYF.

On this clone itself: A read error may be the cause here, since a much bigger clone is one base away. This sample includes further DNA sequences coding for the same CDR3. The CDR3 nucleotides read TGTGCCAGCAGCTTAGGGCTGGGCTCCTACGAGCAGTACTTC. Translation gives CASSLGLGSYEQYF. This chain connects TRBV7-2 to TRBJ2-7; D is uncertain. The V end lost 1 base, the J end lost 0 bases, and 7 bases lay between the germline ends. CDR3 length: 14 amino acids. Germline CDR1 and CDR2: SGHTA and FQGNSA. Looking up the rest from reference TRBV7-2 and TRBJ2-7 gives the full variable domain: GAGVSQSPSNKVTEKGKDVELRCDPISGHTALYWYRQSLGQGLEFLIYFQGNSAPDKSGLPSDRFSAERTGGSVSTLTIQRTQQEDSAVYLCASSLGLGSYEQYFGPGTRLTVT.

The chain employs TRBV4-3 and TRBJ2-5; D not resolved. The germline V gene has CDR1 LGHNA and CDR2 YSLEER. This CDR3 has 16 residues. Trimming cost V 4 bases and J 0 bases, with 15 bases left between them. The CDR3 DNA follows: TGCGCCAGCAGCCCTGGTTTCCCTAGGGACCAAGAGACCCAGTACTTC. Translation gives CASSPGFPRDQETQYF.

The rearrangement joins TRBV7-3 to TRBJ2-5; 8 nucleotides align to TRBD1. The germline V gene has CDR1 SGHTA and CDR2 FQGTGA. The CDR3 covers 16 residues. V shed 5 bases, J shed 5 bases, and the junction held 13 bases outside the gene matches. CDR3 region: CASSRQGRGVQETQYF. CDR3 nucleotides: TGTGCCAGCAGCCGACAGGGGCGAGGGGTCCAGGAGACCCAGTACTTC.

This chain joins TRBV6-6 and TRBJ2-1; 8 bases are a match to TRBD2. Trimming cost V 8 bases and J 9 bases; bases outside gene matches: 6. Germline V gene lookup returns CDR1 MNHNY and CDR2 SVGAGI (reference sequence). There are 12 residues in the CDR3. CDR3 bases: TGTGCCAGCGGACGGGAGGGCCTTGAGCAGTTCTTC. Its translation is CASGREGLEQFF.

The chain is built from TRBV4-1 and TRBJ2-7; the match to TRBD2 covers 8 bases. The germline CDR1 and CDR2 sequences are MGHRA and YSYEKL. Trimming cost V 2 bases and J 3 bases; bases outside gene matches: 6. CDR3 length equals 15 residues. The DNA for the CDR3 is TGCGCCAGCAGCCAAAAACTAGCGGAAAGCTACGAGCAGTACTTC. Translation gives CASSQKLAESYEQYF.

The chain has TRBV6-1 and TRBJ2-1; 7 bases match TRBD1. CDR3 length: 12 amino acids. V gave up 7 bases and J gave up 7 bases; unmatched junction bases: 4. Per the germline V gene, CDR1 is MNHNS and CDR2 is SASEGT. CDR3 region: CASTKQGNEQFF. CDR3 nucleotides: TGTGCCAGCACAAAACAGGGGAATGAGCAGTTCTTC.

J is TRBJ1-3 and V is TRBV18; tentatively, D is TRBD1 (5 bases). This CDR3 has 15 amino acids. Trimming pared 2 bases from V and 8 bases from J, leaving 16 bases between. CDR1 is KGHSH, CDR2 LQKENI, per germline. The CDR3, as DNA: TGTGCCAGCTCACCATGGGGGAGCTCCGGATACACCATATATTTT. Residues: CASSPWGSSGYTIYF. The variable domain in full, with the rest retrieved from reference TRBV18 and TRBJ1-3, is NAGVMQNPRHLVRRRGQEARLRCSPMKGHSHVYWYRQLPEEGLKFMVYLQKENIIDESGMPKERFSAEFPKEGPSILRIQQVVRGDSAAYFCASSPWGSSGYTIYFGEGSWLTVV.

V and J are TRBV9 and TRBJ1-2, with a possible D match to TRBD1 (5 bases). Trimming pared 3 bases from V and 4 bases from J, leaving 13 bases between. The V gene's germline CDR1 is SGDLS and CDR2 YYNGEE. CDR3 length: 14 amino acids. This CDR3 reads CASSDSGQTYGYTF. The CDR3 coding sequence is TGTGCCAGCAGCGACTCGGGGCAGACCTATGGCTACACCTTC.

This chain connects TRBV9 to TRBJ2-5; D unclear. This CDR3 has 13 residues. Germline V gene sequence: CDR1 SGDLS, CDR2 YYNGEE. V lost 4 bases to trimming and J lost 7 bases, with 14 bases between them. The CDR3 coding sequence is TGTGCCAGCAGCCCTACCCCCCGAGGGACCCAGTACTTC. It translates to CASSPTPRGTQYF.

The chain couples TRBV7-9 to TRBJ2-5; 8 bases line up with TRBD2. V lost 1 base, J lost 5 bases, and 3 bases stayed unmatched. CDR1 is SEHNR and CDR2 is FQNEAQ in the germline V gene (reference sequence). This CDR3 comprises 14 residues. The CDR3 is CASSLDGRGETQYF. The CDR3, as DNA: TGTGCCAGCAGCTTAGACGGGAGGGGTGAGACCCAGTACTTC.

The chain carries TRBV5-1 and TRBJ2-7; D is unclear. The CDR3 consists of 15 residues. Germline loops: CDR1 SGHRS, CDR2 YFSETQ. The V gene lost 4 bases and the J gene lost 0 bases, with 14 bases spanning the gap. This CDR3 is CASSPHHRRSYEQYF. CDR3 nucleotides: TGCGCCAGCAGCCCGCATCACAGACGCTCCTACGAGCAGTACTTC.

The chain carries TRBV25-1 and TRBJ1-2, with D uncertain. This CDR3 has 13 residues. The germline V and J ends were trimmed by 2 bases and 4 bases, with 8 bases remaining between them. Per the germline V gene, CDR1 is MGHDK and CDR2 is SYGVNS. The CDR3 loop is CASSEHPGYGYTF. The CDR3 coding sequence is TGTGCCAGCAGTGAACACCCGGGCTATGGCTACACCTTC.

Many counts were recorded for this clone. The CDR3 protein is CASSPPTGTVSEAFF. Written as DNA, the CDR3 is TGTGCCAGCAGCCCACCGACAGGTACCGTTTCTGAAGCTTTCTTT. The chain employs TRBV7-3 and TRBJ1-1; D is possibly TRBD1 (6 bases). This CDR3 spans 15 amino acids. Trimming cost V 5 bases and J 6 bases, with 19 bases left between them. Germline CDR1 is SGHTA and CDR2 is FQGTGA. Looking up the rest from reference TRBV7-3 and TRBJ1-1 gives the full variable domain: GAGVSQTPSNKVTEKGKYVELRCDPISGHTALYWYRQSLGQGPEFLIYFQGTGAADDSGLPNDRFFAVRPEGSVSTLKIQRTERGDSAVYLCASSPPTGTVSEAFFGQGTRLTVV.

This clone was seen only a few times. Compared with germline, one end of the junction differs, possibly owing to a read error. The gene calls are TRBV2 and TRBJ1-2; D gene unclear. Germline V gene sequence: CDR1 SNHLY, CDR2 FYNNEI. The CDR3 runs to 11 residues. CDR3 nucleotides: TGTGCCAGCAGTGAAGCTCGGGCCAGGTCGTTC. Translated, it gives CASSEARARSF. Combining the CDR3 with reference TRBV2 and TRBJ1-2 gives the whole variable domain EPEVTQTPSHQVTQMGQEVILRCVPISNHLYFYWYRQILGQKVEFLVSFYNNEISEKSEIFDDQFSVERPDGSNFTLKIRSTKLEDSAMYFCASSEARARSFGSGTRLTVV.

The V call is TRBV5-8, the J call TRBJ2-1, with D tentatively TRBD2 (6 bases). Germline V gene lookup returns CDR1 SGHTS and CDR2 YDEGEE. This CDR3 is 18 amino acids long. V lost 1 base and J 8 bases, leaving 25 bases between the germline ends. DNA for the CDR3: TGTGCCAGCAGCTTGCCCCCGTCTGGGCGGGGCCGTCTAGATGAGCAGTTCTTC. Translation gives CASSLPPSGRGRLDEQFF.

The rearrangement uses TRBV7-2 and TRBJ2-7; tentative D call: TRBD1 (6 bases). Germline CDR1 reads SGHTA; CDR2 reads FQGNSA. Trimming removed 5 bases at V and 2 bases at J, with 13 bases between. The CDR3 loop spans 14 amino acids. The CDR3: CASSRGGATYEQYF. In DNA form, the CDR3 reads TGTGCCAGCAGCCGAGGGGGAGCAACCTACGAGCAGTACTTC.